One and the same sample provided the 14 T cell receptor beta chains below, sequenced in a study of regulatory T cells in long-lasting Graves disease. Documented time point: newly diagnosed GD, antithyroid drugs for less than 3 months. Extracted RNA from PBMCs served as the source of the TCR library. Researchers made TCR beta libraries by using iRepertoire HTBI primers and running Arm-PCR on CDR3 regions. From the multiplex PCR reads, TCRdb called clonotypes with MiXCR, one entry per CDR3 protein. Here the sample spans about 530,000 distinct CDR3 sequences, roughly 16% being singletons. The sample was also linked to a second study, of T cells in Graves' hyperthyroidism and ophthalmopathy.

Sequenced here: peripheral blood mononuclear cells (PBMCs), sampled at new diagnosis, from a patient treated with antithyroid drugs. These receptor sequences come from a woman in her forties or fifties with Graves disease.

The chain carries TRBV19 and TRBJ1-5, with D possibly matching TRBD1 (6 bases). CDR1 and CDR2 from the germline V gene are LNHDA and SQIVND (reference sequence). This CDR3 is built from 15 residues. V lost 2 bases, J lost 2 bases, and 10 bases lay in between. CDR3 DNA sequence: TGTGCCAGTAGTATAACAGGGAAGCGCAATCAGCCCCAGCATTTT. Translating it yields CASSITGKRNQPQHF.

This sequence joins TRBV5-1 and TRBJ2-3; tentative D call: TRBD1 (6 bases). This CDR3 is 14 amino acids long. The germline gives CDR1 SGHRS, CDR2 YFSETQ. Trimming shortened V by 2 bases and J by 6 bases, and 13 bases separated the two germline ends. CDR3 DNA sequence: TGCGCCAGCAGCTTTACAGGGCTCCAGGATACGCAGTATTTT. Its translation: CASSFTGLQDTQYF.

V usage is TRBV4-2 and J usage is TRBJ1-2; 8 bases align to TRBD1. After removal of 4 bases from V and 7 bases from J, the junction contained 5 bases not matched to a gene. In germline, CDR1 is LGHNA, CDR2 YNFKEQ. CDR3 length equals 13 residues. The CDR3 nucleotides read TGTGCCAGCAGCCCCTTTACAGGGGGTGGCTACACCTTC. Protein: CASSPFTGGGYTF.

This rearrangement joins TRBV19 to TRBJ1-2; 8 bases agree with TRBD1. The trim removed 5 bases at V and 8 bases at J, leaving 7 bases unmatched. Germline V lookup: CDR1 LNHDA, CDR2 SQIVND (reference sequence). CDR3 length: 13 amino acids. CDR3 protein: CASSDRQGFGYTF. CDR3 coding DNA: TGTGCCAGTAGTGATCGACAGGGGTTCGGCTACACCTTC.

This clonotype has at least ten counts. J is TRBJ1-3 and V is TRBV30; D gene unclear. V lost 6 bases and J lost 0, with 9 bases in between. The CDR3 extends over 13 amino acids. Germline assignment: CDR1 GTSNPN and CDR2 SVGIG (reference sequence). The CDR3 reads CACLFVSGNTIYF. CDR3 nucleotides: TGTGCCTGCCTCTTCGTCTCTGGAAACACCATATATTTT.

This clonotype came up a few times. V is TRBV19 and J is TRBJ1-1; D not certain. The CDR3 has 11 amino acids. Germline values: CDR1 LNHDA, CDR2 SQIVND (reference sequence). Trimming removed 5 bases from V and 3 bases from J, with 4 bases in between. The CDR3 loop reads CASSRHTEAFF. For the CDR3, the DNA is TGTGCCAGTAGTCGCCACACTGAAGCTTTCTTT.

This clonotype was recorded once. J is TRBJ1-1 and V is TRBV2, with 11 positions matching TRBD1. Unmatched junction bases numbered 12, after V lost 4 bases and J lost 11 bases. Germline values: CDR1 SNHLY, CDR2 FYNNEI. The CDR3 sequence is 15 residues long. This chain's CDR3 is CASSAAADRGRWAFF. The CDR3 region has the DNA TGTGCCAGCAGTGCCGCCGCGGACAGGGGGCGTTGGGCTTTCTTT.

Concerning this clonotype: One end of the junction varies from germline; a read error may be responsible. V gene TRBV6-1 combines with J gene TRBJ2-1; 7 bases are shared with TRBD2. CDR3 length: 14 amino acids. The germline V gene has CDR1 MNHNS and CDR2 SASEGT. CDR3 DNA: TGTGCCAGCAGTAAAGCGGGAACTCGTAATGAGCAGTTCTTC. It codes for CASSKAGTRNEQFF.

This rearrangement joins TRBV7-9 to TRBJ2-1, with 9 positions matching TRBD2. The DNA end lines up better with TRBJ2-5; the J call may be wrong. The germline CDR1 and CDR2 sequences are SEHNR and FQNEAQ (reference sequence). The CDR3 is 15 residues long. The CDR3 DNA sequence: TGTGCCAGCAGCTTAGCTGTGACTAGCGGCGAGACCCAGTACTTC. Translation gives CASSLAVTSGETQYF.

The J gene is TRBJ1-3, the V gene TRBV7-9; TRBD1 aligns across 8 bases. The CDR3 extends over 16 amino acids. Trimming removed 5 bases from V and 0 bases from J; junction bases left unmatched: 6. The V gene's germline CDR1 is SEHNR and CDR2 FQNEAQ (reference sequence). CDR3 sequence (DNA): TGTGCCAGCAGCACATGGGACAGGCTCTCTGGAAACACCATATATTTT. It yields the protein CASSTWDRLSGNTIYF. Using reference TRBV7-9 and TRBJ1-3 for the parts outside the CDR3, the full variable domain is DTGVSQNPRHKITKRGQNVTFRCDPISEHNRLYWYRQTLGQGPEFLTYFQNEAQLEKSRLLSDRFSAERPKGSFSTLEIQRTEQGDSAMYLCASSTWDRLSGNTIYFGEGSWLTVV.

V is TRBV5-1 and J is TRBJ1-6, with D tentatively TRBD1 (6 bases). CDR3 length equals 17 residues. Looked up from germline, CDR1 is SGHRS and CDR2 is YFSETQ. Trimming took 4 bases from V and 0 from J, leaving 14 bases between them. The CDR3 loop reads CASSPTDRSSYNSPLHF. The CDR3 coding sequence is TGCGCCAGCAGCCCTACCGACAGGAGCTCCTATAATTCACCCCTCCACTTT.

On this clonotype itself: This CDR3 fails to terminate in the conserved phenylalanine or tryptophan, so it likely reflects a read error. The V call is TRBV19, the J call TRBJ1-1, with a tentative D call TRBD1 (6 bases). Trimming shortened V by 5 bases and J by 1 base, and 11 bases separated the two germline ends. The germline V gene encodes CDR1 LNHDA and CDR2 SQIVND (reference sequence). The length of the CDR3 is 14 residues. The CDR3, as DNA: TGTGCCAGTAGTGCCGACAGGCAGAACACTGAAGCTTTCCTT. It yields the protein CASSADRQNTEAFL.

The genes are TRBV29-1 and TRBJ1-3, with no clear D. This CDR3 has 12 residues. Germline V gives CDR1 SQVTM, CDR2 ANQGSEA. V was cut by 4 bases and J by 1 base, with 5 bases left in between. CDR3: CSVAESGNTIYF. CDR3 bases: TGCAGCGTTGCGGAATCTGGAAACACCATATATTTT.

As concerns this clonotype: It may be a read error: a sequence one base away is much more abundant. CDR3: CSAAQGTGEQYF. The CDR3 region has the DNA TGCAGTGCTGCACAGGGGACCGGCGAGCAGTACTTC. The chain is built from TRBV20-1 and TRBJ2-7; 7 positions agree with TRBD1. V trimming: 5 bases; J trimming: 6 bases; junction bases outside the gene matches: 7. The CDR3 length is 12 residues. CDR1 is DFQATT, CDR2 SNEGSKA, per germline (reference sequence).